This entry features one T cell receptor (beta chain) sequence. Antigen unknown. PCR employed 60 Vbeta and 13 Jbeta primers. Measured with immunoSEQ multiplex PCR; TCRdb has only the in-frame clones, and not every one. The sample holds about 93,000 clones; around three quarters are singletons and the top ten take roughly 0.6%. The sample is drawn from a study of cytomegalovirus exposure and HLA in healthy donors. The germline V gene has CDR1 SGHRS and CDR2 YFSETQ. There are 17 residues in the CDR3. The ends lost 2 bases at V and 0 bases at J; junction bases unmatched: 9. The study, taken as a whole, reports: As a later analysis revealed, the rate of TCR association differed by HLA locus, with DRB1 most and HLA-C fewest.

What was sequenced was PBMCs. The chain uses TRBV5-1 and TRBJ1-1, with 8 bases matching TRBD1. The receptor comes from a man under 40 in good health and CMV-seronegative. The DNA of the CDR3 is TGCGCCAGCAGCTTAGGTTGGGGACAGGTAATGAACACTGAAGCTTTCTTT. Its translation is CASSLGWGQVMNTEAFF.